One sample yielded the 25 T cell receptor beta chains listed below, sequenced in a study of control samples from healthy donors and cancer patients. Some clones are missing from TCRdb's copy, which holds only in-frame ones; the method was immunoSEQ multiplex PCR. Of some 79,000 clones in the sample, about 90% were seen once. Sequencing was done on a sample of blood. These receptors all come from a woman between 50 and 59 years old in good health.

The chain joins TRBV30 to TRBJ2-2; 9 bases line up with TRBD1. The V and J ends lost 4 bases and 5 bases, in that order; junction bases with no gene match: 5. Per the germline V gene, CDR1 is GTSNPN and CDR2 is SVGIG (reference sequence). The CDR3 has 14 residues. This CDR3 reads CAWTLQGATGELFF. CDR3 DNA sequence: TGTGCCTGGACCCTACAGGGGGCTACCGGGGAGCTGTTTTTT.

The V and J genes are TRBV2 and TRBJ2-1; 15 bases align to TRBD2. The CDR3 consists of 17 residues. Trimming removed 6 bases from V and 0 bases from J; junction bases left unmatched: 3. Germline V gene sequence: CDR1 SNHLY, CDR2 FYNNEI. In DNA, the CDR3 is TGTGCCAGCAGAGAGGGACTAGCGGGAGGCTCCTACAATGAGCAGTTCTTC. Translating it yields CASREGLAGGSYNEQFF. Full variable domain (missing parts from reference TRBV2 and TRBJ2-1): EPEVTQTPSHQVTQMGQEVILRCVPISNHLYFYWYRQILGQKVEFLVSFYNNEISEKSEIFDDQFSVERPDGSNFTLKIRSTKLEDSAMYFCASREGLAGGSYNEQFFGPGTRLTVL.

The chain uses TRBV25-1 and TRBJ1-6; D not resolved. The germline V gene has CDR1 MGHDK and CDR2 SYGVNS. This CDR3 is 18 amino acids long. Deletions cut 4 bases from V and 0 bases from J, with 16 bases between. CDR3 amino acids: CASSANVGLSSYNSPLHF. The DNA of the CDR3 is TGTGCCAGCAGTGCCAACGTGGGCCTGAGCTCCTATAATTCACCCCTCCACTTT.

This clone showed up just once. The V and J genes are TRBV5-1 and TRBJ1-4, with TRBD1 identical over 7 bases. V shed 2 bases, J shed 5 bases, and the junction held 3 bases outside the gene matches. This CDR3 has 14 amino acids. Germline V gives CDR1 SGHRS, CDR2 YFSETQ. CDR3 amino acids: CASSFRGDNEKLFF. Written as DNA, the CDR3 is TGCGCCAGCAGCTTCAGGGGGGACAATGAAAAACTGTTTTTT.

CDR3 bases: TGTGCCAGCAGTTTCACAAATAGCGGGAGTGAGACCCAGTACTTC. This gives the protein CASSFTNSGSETQYF. J is TRBJ2-5 and V is TRBV7-2; 9 bases map to TRBD2. The germline CDR1 and CDR2 sequences are SGHTA and FQGNSA. This CDR3 comprises 15 residues. V was pared by 6 bases and J by 5 bases, with 10 bases of the junction left unmatched.

The V call is TRBV11-2, the J call TRBJ2-5; 12 bases map to TRBD2. In germline, CDR1 is SGHAT, CDR2 FQNNGV. J gave up 5 bases and V 3 bases, and 4 bases lay outside the gene matches. The CDR3 contains 15 residues. The CDR3, as DNA: TGTGCCAGCAGCTTCACCGGGACTAGCGGGGAGACCCAGTACTTC. It is translated as CASSFTGTSGETQYF.

The CDR3 DNA reads as TGTGCCAGCAGCCCCCAGGGTTACACTGAAGCTTTCTTT. Translation: CASSPQGYTEAFF. This chain uses TRBV7-3 with TRBJ1-1; D perhaps matches TRBD1 (5 bases). The length of the CDR3 is 13 residues. V shed 5 bases and J shed 3 bases, with 10 bases lying between them. Germline V gene lookup returns CDR1 SGHTA and CDR2 FQGTGA.

This clone was detected only a few times. The chain uses TRBV7-3 and TRBJ1-2; possibly TRBD1 for D (5 bases). Germline-derived CDR1 and CDR2 are SGHTA and FQGTGA. Trimming left V 1 base short and J 0 bases short, with 9 bases between. The CDR3 has 15 residues. CDR3 bases: TGTGCCAGCAGCTTAAGTGGGGGGACTAACTATGGCTACACCTTC. Its translation: CASSLSGGTNYGYTF.

This clone was counted a few times. The chain uses TRBV18 and TRBJ2-7; the match to TRBD1 covers 7 bases. The V segment lost 4 bases and the J segment 4 bases; nucleotides outside the gene matches: 7. The CDR3 runs to 14 residues. The V gene's germline CDR1 is KGHSH and CDR2 LQKENI. The CDR3 DNA is TGTGCCAGCTCACTAACAGGGGTTGGGTACGAGCAGTACTTC. Residues: CASSLTGVGYEQYF.

This clone was seen only once. The rearrangement links TRBV5-6 to TRBJ2-5, with D tentatively TRBD1 or TRBD2 (6 bases each). Germline-derived CDR1 and CDR2 are SGHDT and YYEEEE. V was clipped by 2 bases and J by 5 bases, with 19 bases between them. CDR3 length: 16 amino acids. CDR3 sequence: CASSLATGTSAETQYF. The CDR3 DNA reads TGTGCCAGCAGCTTAGCCACAGGGACTTCGGCGGAGACCCAGTACTTC. The complete variable domain, with remaining parts taken from reference TRBV5-6 and TRBJ2-5, reads DAGVTQSPTHLIKTRGQQVTLRCSPKSGHDTVSWYQQALGQGPQFIFQYYEEEERQRGNFPDRFSGHQFPNYSSELNVNALLLGDSALYLCASSLATGTSAETQYFGPGTRLLVL.

The chain has TRBV30 and TRBJ2-3; TRBD2 agrees at 15 bases. The CDR3 contains 16 residues. Germline V gene sequence: CDR1 GTSNPN, CDR2 SVGIG (reference sequence). The ends lost 8 bases at V and 2 bases at J; junction bases unmatched: 8. The CDR3 loop is CASTGTSGRITDTQYF. The CDR3, as DNA: TGTGCCAGCACTGGGACTAGCGGGAGGATCACAGATACGCAGTATTTT.

CDR3 protein: CATSKRTLTFEQFF. CDR3 in DNA: TGTGCCACCAGCAAGCGGACCCTGACTTTTGAGCAGTTCTTC. The chain carries TRBV15 and TRBJ2-1; perhaps TRBD2 as D (5 bases). The CDR3 covers 14 residues. Germline CDR1 LNHNV, CDR2 YYDKDF (reference sequence). The germline V and J ends were trimmed by 4 bases and 9 bases, with 16 bases remaining between them.

The V call is TRBV5-5, the J call TRBJ2-3, with 8 bases aligning to TRBD1. V shed 2 bases and J 4 bases; nucleotides not matched to a gene: 9. This CDR3 is 16 amino acids long. The germline CDR1 and CDR2 sequences are SGHKS and YYEKEE (reference sequence). CDR3: CASSFTGTDRADTQYF. As DNA, the CDR3 is TGTGCCAGCAGCTTCACCGGGACGGACAGGGCAGATACGCAGTATTTT. Drawing the rest from reference TRBV5-5 and TRBJ2-3, the complete variable domain is DAGVTQSPTHLIKTRGQQVTLRCSPISGHKSVSWYQQVLGQGPQFIFQYYEKEERGRGNFPDRFSARQFPNYSSELNVNALLLGDSALYLCASSFTGTDRADTQYFGPGTRLTVL.

V usage is TRBV19 and J usage is TRBJ2-3; the D gene is possibly TRBD1 (6 bases). The CDR3 length is 14 residues. Trimming left V 7 bases short and J 0 bases short, with 11 bases between. Looked up from germline, CDR1 is LNHDA and CDR2 is SQIVND (reference sequence). The DNA for the CDR3 is TGTGCCAGTACCGGACAGCTTAGCACAGATACGCAGTATTTT. Amino acid sequence: CASTGQLSTDTQYF.

This clone was counted only a few times. At one boundary the junction diverges from the germline segment, which might be a read error. The chain employs TRBV7-7 and TRBJ2-1; 8 bases fit TRBD1. The CDR3 loop spans 14 amino acids. CDR1 is SSHAT, CDR2 FNYEAQ, per germline (reference sequence). As DNA, the CDR3 is TGTGCTAGCAGCTTAGCCGCAGGGGGCGATGAGCAGTTCTTC. It translates to CASSLAAGGDEQFF.

This chain joins TRBV3-1 (or the pseudogene TRBV3-2) and TRBJ2-7, with D unresolved. The V and J ends lost 1 base and 2 bases respectively, with 3 bases between them. The CDR3 contains 12 residues. Germline V gene data show CDR1 as LGHDT and CDR2 as YNNKEL (reference sequence). The CDR3 here is CASSQGTYEQYF. The CDR3, as DNA: TGTGCCAGCAGCCAAGGCACCTACGAGCAGTACTTC.

This CDR3 reads CASKPQGQGYGYTF. For the CDR3, the DNA is TGTGCCAGCAAGCCGCAGGGACAGGGATATGGCTACACCTTC. The chain carries TRBV28 and TRBJ1-2, with 9 bases lining up with TRBD1. This CDR3 has 14 residues. The germline V gene has CDR1 MDHEN and CDR2 SYDVKM. Trimming cost V 7 bases and J 5 bases; bases outside gene matches: 8.

This clone was seen a few times. The genes are TRBV28 and TRBJ1-1; D call uncertain. The CDR3 sequence is 14 residues long. V lost 2 bases, J lost 2 bases, and 9 bases lay in between. The germline CDR1 and CDR2 sequences are MDHEN and SYDVKM. Here the CDR3 DNA reads TGTGCCAGCAGTTTAAGCCCCATCAACACTGAAGCTTTCTTT. This codes for CASSLSPINTEAFF. Using reference TRBV28 and TRBJ1-1 for the parts outside the CDR3, the full variable domain is DVKVTQSSRYLVKRTGEKVFLECVQDMDHENMFWYRQDPGLGLRLIYFSYDVKMKEKGDIPEGYSVSREKKERFSLILESASTNQTSMYLCASSLSPINTEAFFGQGTRLTVV.

The chain combines TRBV10-3 with TRBJ2-1; perhaps D is TRBD1 or TRBD2 (5 bases each). Germline CDR1 ENHRY, CDR2 SYGVKD. V dropped 11 bases and J dropped 5 bases, with 16 bases sitting between them. The CDR3 sequence is 13 residues long. CDR3 DNA sequence: TGTGCCGCGACCGGGACGCTGAACAATGAGCAGTTCTTC. As protein: CAATGTLNNEQFF.

The V and J genes are TRBV7-9 and TRBJ2-3, with D perhaps TRBD1 or TRBD2 (6 bases each). The V and J ends lost 1 base and 11 bases respectively, with 10 bases between them. The CDR3 is 12 residues long. Germline V CDR1 and CDR2: SEHNR, FQNEAQ (reference sequence). CDR3 DNA sequence: TGTGCCAGCAGCTTAGAGGGGGGCTGGCAGTATTTT. Its translation is CASSLEGGWQYF.

The chain recombines TRBV11-3 with TRBJ2-1, with 13 bases identical to TRBD2. V shed 4 bases, J shed 6 bases, and the junction held 3 bases outside the gene matches. This CDR3 is built from 15 residues. The germline V gene has CDR1 SGHNT and CDR2 YENEEA. CDR3: CASSSTSGGSNEQFF. The CDR3 DNA sequence: TGTGCCAGCAGCTCGACTAGCGGGGGGTCCAATGAGCAGTTCTTC.

The rearrangement links TRBV11-1 to TRBJ1-1; possible D gene TRBD1, 6 bases. Germline CDR1 reads SGHAT; CDR2 reads FQDESV (reference sequence). The CDR3 spans 13 residues. Trimming shortened V by 7 bases and J by 4 bases, and 13 bases separated the two germline ends. The CDR3, as DNA: TGTGCCAGCATCGAACAGGGACGCACTGAAGCTTTCTTT. The encoded protein is CASIEQGRTEAFF.

The rearrangement joins TRBV6-5 to TRBJ1-4; 7 bases agree with TRBD1. V gave up 4 bases and J gave up 7 bases; unmatched junction bases: 6. CDR1 is MNHEY and CDR2 is SVGAGI in the germline V gene. The CDR3 spans 14 residues. CDR3 in DNA: TGTGCCAGCAGTTTGACAGGGATGAGTGAAAAACTGTTTTTT. Residues: CASSLTGMSEKLFF.

The V gene is TRBV2, the J gene TRBJ2-3; 7 nucleotides match TRBD1. The CDR3 has 13 residues. CDR1 and CDR2 (germline): SNHLY, FYNNEI. Trimming removed 8 bases from V and 3 bases from J; junction bases left unmatched: 5. CDR3 sequence: CASGKTGTDTQYF. DNA for the CDR3: TGTGCCAGCGGGAAGACAGGGACAGATACGCAGTATTTT.

V is TRBV9 and J is TRBJ2-3; tentatively, D is TRBD2 (6 bases). Trimming removed 0 bases at V and 2 bases at J, with 10 bases between. This CDR3 has 15 residues. Germline assignment: CDR1 SGDLS and CDR2 YYNGEE. The CDR3, as DNA: TGTGCCAGCAGCGTAGCGGGAGCGGTCACAGATACGCAGTATTTT. Translation gives CASSVAGAVTDTQYF.